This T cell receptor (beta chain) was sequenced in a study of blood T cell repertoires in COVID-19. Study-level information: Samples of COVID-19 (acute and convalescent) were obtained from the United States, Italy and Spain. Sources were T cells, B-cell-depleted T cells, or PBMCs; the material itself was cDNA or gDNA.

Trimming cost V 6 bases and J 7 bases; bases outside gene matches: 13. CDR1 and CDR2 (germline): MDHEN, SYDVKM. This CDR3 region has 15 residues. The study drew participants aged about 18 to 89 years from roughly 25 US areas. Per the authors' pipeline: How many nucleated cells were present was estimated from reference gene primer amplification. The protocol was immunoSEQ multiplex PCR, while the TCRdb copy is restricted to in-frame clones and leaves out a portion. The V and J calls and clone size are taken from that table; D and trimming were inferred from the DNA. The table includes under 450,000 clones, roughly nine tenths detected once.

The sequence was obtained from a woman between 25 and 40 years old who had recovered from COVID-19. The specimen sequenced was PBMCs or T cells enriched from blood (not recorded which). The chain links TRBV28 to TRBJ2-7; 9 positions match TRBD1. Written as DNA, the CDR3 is TGTGCCAGCAGCCCTCTGGACAGGGGTTATAGGGAGCAGTACTTC. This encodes CASSPLDRGYREQYF.